Shown below are 20 T cell receptor beta chains from a single sample sequenced in a study of STAT3 mutations in large granular lymphocyte leukemia. These TCRs are of unknown antigen specificity. Sequencing was performed with immunoSEQ multiplex PCR; in TCRdb, only in-frame clones are kept and a portion is missing. The top ten clones hold 45% of a sample with about 19,000 clones, about nine tenths of them seen once. General study points: Every T-cell large granular lymphocyte leukemia patient had at least one immunodominant TCR beta clonotype.

The sequencing sample was made of peripheral blood mononuclear cells. The receptors shown here come from a man aged 55-75 years with T-cell large granular lymphocyte leukemia. Some clones in this sample may be carry-over from other donors' samples.

This chain joins TRBV18 and TRBJ1-1; D unclear. The germline V and J ends were trimmed by 3 bases and 7 bases, with 12 bases remaining between them. This CDR3 has 13 residues. CDR1 is KGHSH, CDR2 LQKENI, per germline. The CDR3 coding sequence is TGTGCCAGCTCACCGTACGTTATATTTGAAGCTTTCTTT. Its protein is CASSPYVIFEAFF.

This sequence joins TRBV7-9 and TRBJ1-1; D is unclear. The germline gives CDR1 SEHNR, CDR2 FQNEAQ (reference sequence). This CDR3 is built from 12 residues. V was trimmed by 5 bases and J by 0 bases, leaving 4 bases between them. In nucleotides, the CDR3 is TGTGCCAGCAGCCCGTTGAACACTGAAGCTTTCTTT. It specifies CASSPLNTEAFF.

The CDR3 sequence is CASLGPETRLFQETQYF. The CDR3 DNA is TGTGCCAGCCTTGGACCCGAAACTCGACTCTTTCAAGAGACCCAGTACTTC. The V and J genes are TRBV2 and TRBJ2-5; D gene unclear. Trimming removed 8 bases from V and 2 bases from J, with 24 bases in between. The CDR3 runs 17 residues. Germline V gene sequence: CDR1 SNHLY, CDR2 FYNNEI.

This clone was seen a handful of times. The chain has TRBV10-3 and TRBJ1-1, with D possibly TRBD1 on 6 matching bases. This CDR3 spans 13 amino acids. Germline CDR1 reads ENHRY; CDR2 reads SYGVKD. Trimming removed 4 bases at V and 5 bases at J, with 11 bases between. This CDR3 reads CAISAGAGTEAFF. CDR3 DNA: TGTGCCATCAGTGCAGGGGCAGGGACTGAAGCTTTCTTT.

V usage is TRBV9 and J usage is TRBJ2-7; D is uncertain. Germline V CDR1 and CDR2: SGDLS, YYNGEE. Between the trimmed V and J ends, which lost 3 bases and 0 bases, there was a span of 13 bases. This CDR3 region has 15 residues. CDR3 in amino acids: CASSASASSSYEQYF. The CDR3 DNA sequence: TGTGCCAGCAGCGCCTCAGCCTCAAGCTCCTACGAGCAGTACTTC. The full variable domain, its missing parts supplied by reference TRBV9 and TRBJ2-7, is DSGVTQTPKHLITATGQRVTLRCSPRSGDLSVYWYQQSLDQGLQFLIQYYNGEERAKGNILERFSAQQFPDLHSELNLSSLELGDSALYFCASSASASSSYEQYFGPGTRLTVT.

The chain combines TRBV5-4 with TRBJ1-1; D remains ambiguous. The CDR3 has 14 amino acids. V dropped 4 bases and J dropped 3 bases, with 13 bases sitting between them. The V gene's germline CDR1 is SGHNT and CDR2 YYREEE (reference sequence). CDR3 region: CASSIPGKYTEAFF. The CDR3 nucleotides are TGTGCCAGCAGCATCCCGGGAAAATACACTGAAGCTTTCTTT. Drawing the rest from reference TRBV5-4 and TRBJ1-1, the complete variable domain is ETGVTQSPTHLIKTRGQQVTLRCSSQSGHNTVSWYQQALGQGPQFIFQYYREEENGRGNFPPRFSGLQFPNYSSELNVNALELDDSALYLCASSIPGKYTEAFFGQGTRLTVV.

The V call is TRBV5-4, the J call TRBJ2-7; 9 positions agree with TRBD2. The CDR3 is 16 amino acids. Germline values: CDR1 SGHNT, CDR2 YYREEE (reference sequence). J gave up 3 bases and V 4 bases, and 11 bases lay outside the gene matches. CDR3 amino acids: CASSLTRREGIYEQYF. For the CDR3, the DNA is TGTGCCAGCAGCCTAACGCGGCGGGAGGGTATCTACGAGCAGTACTTC. Variable domain in full (rest from reference TRBV5-4 and TRBJ2-7): ETGVTQSPTHLIKTRGQQVTLRCSSQSGHNTVSWYQQALGQGPQFIFQYYREEENGRGNFPPRFSGLQFPNYSSELNVNALELDDSALYLCASSLTRREGIYEQYFGPGTRLTVT.

V usage is TRBV28 and J usage is TRBJ1-5; 8 positions agree with TRBD1. Per the germline V gene, CDR1 is MDHEN and CDR2 is SYDVKM. This CDR3 spans 18 amino acids. V lost 5 bases to trimming and J lost 5 bases; unmatched junction nucleotides: 17. The CDR3 here is CASSLGQGLRPGYQPQHF. The CDR3 DNA is TGTGCCAGCAGTCTCGGACAGGGACTAAGGCCGGGATATCAGCCCCAGCATTTT.

This chain joins TRBV7-9 and TRBJ2-1; TRBD2 matches 7 bases. V lost 10 bases to trimming and J lost 0 bases; unmatched junction nucleotides: 15. Germline assignment: CDR1 SEHNR and CDR2 FQNEAQ (reference sequence). The CDR3 sequence is 17 residues long. CDR3 region: CAIPSKSGLVSYNEQFF. The CDR3 DNA sequence: TGTGCCATCCCGTCAAAGAGCGGACTAGTCTCCTACAATGAGCAGTTCTTC.

The CDR3 loop is CASSQPPSGNTIYF. CDR3 DNA sequence: TGTGCCAGCAGCCAGCCTCCCTCTGGAAACACCATATATTTT. The chain employs TRBV4-2 and TRBJ1-3, with D hard to call. The CDR3 consists of 14 residues. Germline loops: CDR1 LGHNA, CDR2 YNFKEQ. V was shortened by 3 bases and J by 0 bases, with 6 bases between the two germline ends.

This clone showed up just once. This rearrangement joins TRBV9 to TRBJ1-1; D uncertain. The CDR3 spans 14 residues. Germline values: CDR1 SGDLS, CDR2 YYNGEE. V gave up 0 bases and J gave up 0 bases, with 6 bases separating them. The DNA of the CDR3 is TGTGCCAGCAGCGTAGACAGTTTGAACACTGAAGCTTTCTTT. Protein product: CASSVDSLNTEAFF.

The rearrangement uses TRBV27 and TRBJ2-3; D remains ambiguous. Trimming cost V 2 bases and J 8 bases, with 5 bases left between them. The length of the CDR3 is 11 residues. Germline V gives CDR1 MNHEY, CDR2 SMNVEV (reference sequence). The chain's CDR3 is CASSLRTTQYF. CDR3 nucleotide sequence: TGTGCCAGCAGTTTAAGAACTACGCAGTATTTT.

This sequence joins TRBV6-1 and TRBJ1-3; D is uncertain. The CDR3 is 13 amino acids. Trimming pared 6 bases from V and 9 bases from J, leaving 15 bases between. Germline CDR1 is MNHNS and CDR2 is SASEGT. CDR3 sequence (DNA): TGTGCCAGCAGGACCGAGGAGATGAGCACCATATATTTT. Protein: CASRTEEMSTIYF.

J is TRBJ2-3 and V is TRBV2; no clear D. Germline V CDR1 and CDR2: SNHLY, FYNNEI. The V end was cut by 7 bases, the J end by 2 bases, with 10 bases between. CDR3 length: 13 amino acids. The CDR3 reads CASNGPFTDTQYF. The CDR3, as DNA: TGTGCCAGCAATGGACCTTTCACAGATACGCAGTATTTT.

This sequence joins TRBV7-8 and TRBJ2-3, with a weak D call TRBD2 (5 bases). V lost 11 bases and J 3 bases, leaving 15 bases between the germline ends. Germline CDR1 and CDR2: SGHVS and FQNEAQ. The CDR3 is made up of 13 amino acids. CDR3 in amino acids: CAWGAGRTDTQYF. The DNA of the CDR3 is TGTGCCTGGGGTGCGGGCAGAACAGATACGCAGTATTTT.

The chain carries TRBV6-4 and TRBJ2-5; D is undetermined. Germline CDR1 reads MRHNA; CDR2 reads SNTAGT. The CDR3 extends over 15 amino acids. V lost 6 bases to trimming and J lost 7 bases, with 21 bases between them. CDR3 bases: TGTGCCAGCAGACGGGCTTGGCTTGGCGGTGGGACCCAGTACTTC. It yields the protein CASRRAWLGGGTQYF.

The J gene is TRBJ1-4, the V gene TRBV6-5; D is perhaps TRBD1 (6 bases). V was pared by 5 bases and J by 7 bases, with 11 bases between. CDR1 and CDR2 (germline): MNHEY, SVGAGI. The CDR3 is made up of 13 amino acids. CDR3 DNA: TGTGCCAGCAGTCCGGGGGCTTCTGAAAAACTGTTTTTT. Protein product: CASSPGASEKLFF.

This sequence joins TRBV19 and TRBJ2-6; TRBD2 might be the D (6 bases). The CDR3 loop spans 16 amino acids. V lost 3 bases, J lost 0 bases, and 9 bases lay in between. CDR1 and CDR2 (germline): LNHDA, SQIVND (reference sequence). The CDR3 nucleotides read TGTGCCAGTAGTATGGGAGGTCGCTCTGGGGCCAACGTCCTGACTTTC. Encoded protein: CASSMGGRSGANVLTF.

V usage is TRBV9 and J usage is TRBJ2-7; 8 bases line up with TRBD2. V was clipped by 0 bases and J by 7 bases; unmatched bases: 6. Germline lookup yields CDR1 SGDLS and CDR2 YYNGEE. CDR3 length equals 14 residues. The CDR3: CASSVGGTSWEQYF. CDR3 in DNA: TGTGCCAGCAGCGTAGGGGGGACTAGTTGGGAGCAGTACTTC.

The chain has TRBV5-1 and TRBJ2-7; perhaps TRBD1 as D (5 bases). V was trimmed by 0 bases and J by 6 bases, leaving 13 bases between them. CDR3 length equals 14 residues. Germline V CDR1 and CDR2: SGHRS, YFSETQ. DNA for the CDR3: TGCGCCAGCAGCTTGGAGGCAGGGATTGGCGAGCAGTACTTC. This translates into CASSLEAGIGEQYF.